This T cell receptor beta chain was documented in a study of response to subunit inactivated influenza vaccine. General study findings and limits: There was a suggestion from the authors that each seasonal influenza vaccination recruits few new T cells.

TCRdb reanalysed the RT-PCR reads using MiXCR and keeps one entry per CDR3 protein. The sample holds roughly 760,000 distinct CDR3 sequences; over 20% are singletons and the top ten take 10% to 13%. This clonotype was counted only a few times. The antigen is undetermined. Germline CDR1 reads SGHKS; CDR2 reads YYEKEE (reference sequence). J was trimmed by 7 bases and V by 4 bases; bases with no gene match: 13. The CDR3 runs to 15 residues. This sequence was found in a man aged 50-60 years who received an inactivated influenza vaccine. The specimen comprised PBMCs from blood, sampled 4 to 6 days after vaccination. The chain uses TRBV5-5 and TRBJ1-1; 7 bases map to TRBD1. CDR3 sequence (DNA): TGTGCCAGCAGCCTGTTAAAAGGGACAGACATTGAAGCTTTCTTT. Its translation: CASSLLKGTDIEAFF.